The T cell receptor (beta chain) described here comes from a study of low-dose radiotherapy and immunotherapy resistance in tumors. Across the study: Cyclophosphamide infusions of 200 mg/m2 came every two weeks, one day before radiation-immunotherapy. Starting cycle 1 day 1, oral aspirin 300 mg was given daily for four cycles.

As for time point: before trial treatment. Donors received nivolumab, ipilimumab, aspirin, low-dose cyclophosphamide and low-dose radiotherapy. TRAV and TRBV primers primed cDNA for both TCRalpha and TCRbeta. PCR amplification of the TCRs was performed with Phusion for approximately 20 PCR cycles, and it relied on a constant-region primer together with a V-primer adapter. TCRdb reprocessed the reads via MiXCR and lists one record per CDR3 protein. This sample carries about 64,000 distinct CDR3 sequences, about a quarter of them seen once, and the ten largest clones take approximately 7%. The length of the CDR3 is 16 residues. V shed 3 bases, J shed 6 bases, and the junction held 12 bases outside the gene matches. Germline CDR1 reads KGHDR; CDR2 reads SFDVKD.

The sample consisted of PBMCs, taken before treatment. The genes are TRBV24-1 and TRBJ2-7; 8 bases line up with TRBD1. The sequence was obtained from a male donor with rectosigmoid adenocarcinoma. The CDR3 DNA sequence: TGTGCCACCAGTGATGCTCTCGGACAGGGCGGCGGCGAGCAGTACTTC. It codes for CATSDALGQGGGEQYF.